This entry describes one T cell receptor (beta chain). Antigen: not known. The authors reverse transcribed all of the isolated RNA, so sequencing captured expressed TCRB transcripts. Measured with immunoSEQ multiplex PCR; TCRdb has only the in-frame clones, and not every one. The sample has around 160,000 clones; nearly 50% are singletons. The sample is drawn from a study of beta chain features in type 1 diabetes. Study-level results: Researchers report that Type 1 diabetes patients had moderately but significantly shorter TCRB CDR3s across all four CD4+ subsets. The naive, central memory and Treg TCRB repertoires showed an apparent similarity that was greater among patients than among healthy donors. Using cDNA template may skew counts toward highly expressing activated cells.

The J segment lost 5 bases and the V segment lost 4 bases, leaving 2 bases of the junction unmatched. Per germline, CDR1 SGHNT and CDR2 YYREEE (reference sequence). CDR3 length: 13 residues. This TCR derives from a young man in good health. The sample consisted of Tregs from blood. This sequence joins TRBV5-4 and TRBJ1-4; 7 bases are a match to TRBD1. The CDR3 sequence: CASSPGGNEKLFF. CDR3 DNA sequence: TGTGCCAGCAGCCCAGGGGGGAATGAAAAACTGTTTTTT.